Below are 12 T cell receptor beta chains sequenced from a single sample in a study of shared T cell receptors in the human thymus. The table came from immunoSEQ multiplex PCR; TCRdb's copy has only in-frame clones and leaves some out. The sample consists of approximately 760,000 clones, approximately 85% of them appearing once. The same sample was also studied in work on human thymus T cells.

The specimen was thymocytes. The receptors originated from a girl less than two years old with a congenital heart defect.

The CDR3 DNA is TGTGCCAGCGAAGCCGGCTCCTATAATTCACCCCTCCACTTT. This codes for CASEAGSYNSPLHF. The chain links TRBV11-2 to TRBJ1-6; D remains unclear. Germline V gene data show CDR1 as SGHAT and CDR2 as FQNNGV. The CDR3 length is 14 residues. Trimming took off 8 bases at V and 0 bases at J, with 8 bases between the two ends.

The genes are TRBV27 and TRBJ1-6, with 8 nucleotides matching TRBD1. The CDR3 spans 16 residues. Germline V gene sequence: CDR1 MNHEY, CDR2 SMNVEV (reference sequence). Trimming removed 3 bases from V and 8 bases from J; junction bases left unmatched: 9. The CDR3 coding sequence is TGTGCCAGCAGTTTTTCCTACCGGGACAGGTATTCACCCCTCCACTTT. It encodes CASSFSYRDRYSPLHF.

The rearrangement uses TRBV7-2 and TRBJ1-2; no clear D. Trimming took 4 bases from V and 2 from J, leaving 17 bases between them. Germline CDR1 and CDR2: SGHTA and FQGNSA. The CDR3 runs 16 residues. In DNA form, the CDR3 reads TGTGCCAGCAGCTCAGGAAATCCCAAACCGAACTATGGCTACACCTTC. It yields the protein CASSSGNPKPNYGYTF.

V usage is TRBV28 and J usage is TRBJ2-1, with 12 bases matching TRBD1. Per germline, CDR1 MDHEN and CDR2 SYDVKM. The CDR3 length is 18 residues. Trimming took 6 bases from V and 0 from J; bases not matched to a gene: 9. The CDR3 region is CASSPGTGGAGSYNEQFF. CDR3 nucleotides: TGTGCCAGCAGCCCCGGGACAGGGGGCGCGGGCTCCTACAATGAGCAGTTCTTC.

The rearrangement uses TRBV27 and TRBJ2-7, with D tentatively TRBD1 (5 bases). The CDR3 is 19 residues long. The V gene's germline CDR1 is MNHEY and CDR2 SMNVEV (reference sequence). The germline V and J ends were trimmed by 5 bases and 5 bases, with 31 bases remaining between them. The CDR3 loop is CASSPNVVLGVPRSHEQYF. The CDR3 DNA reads TGTGCCAGCAGTCCGAACGTCGTTTTAGGGGTTCCTAGGTCTCACGAGCAGTACTTC.

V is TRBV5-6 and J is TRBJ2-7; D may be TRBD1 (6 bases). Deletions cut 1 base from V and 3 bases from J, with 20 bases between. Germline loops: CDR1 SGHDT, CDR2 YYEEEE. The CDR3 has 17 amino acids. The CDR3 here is CASSLLGADRFLYEQYF. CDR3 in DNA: TGTGCCAGCAGCTTGTTAGGGGCTGACAGGTTTCTCTACGAGCAGTACTTC.

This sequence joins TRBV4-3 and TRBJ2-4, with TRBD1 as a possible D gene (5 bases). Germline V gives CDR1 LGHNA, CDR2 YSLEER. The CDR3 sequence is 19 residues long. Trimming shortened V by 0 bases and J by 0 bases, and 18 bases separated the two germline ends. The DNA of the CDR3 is TGCGCCAGCAGCCAAGATCCTCCGTCAGGGCAGCTAGCCAAAAACATTCAGTACTTC. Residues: CASSQDPPSGQLAKNIQYF.

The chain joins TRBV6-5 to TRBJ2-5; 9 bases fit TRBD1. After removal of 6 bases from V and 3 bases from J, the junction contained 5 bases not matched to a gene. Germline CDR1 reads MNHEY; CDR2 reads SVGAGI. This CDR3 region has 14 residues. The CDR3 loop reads CASRPRTGEETQYF. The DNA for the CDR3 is TGTGCCAGCAGACCTCGGACAGGGGAAGAGACCCAGTACTTC.

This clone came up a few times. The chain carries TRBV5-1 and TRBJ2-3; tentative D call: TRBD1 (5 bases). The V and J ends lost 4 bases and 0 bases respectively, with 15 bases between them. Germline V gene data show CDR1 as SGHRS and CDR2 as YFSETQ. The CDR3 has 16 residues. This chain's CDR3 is CASSASSGKSTDTQYF. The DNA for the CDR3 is TGCGCCAGCAGCGCATCATCAGGGAAGAGCACAGATACGCAGTATTTT. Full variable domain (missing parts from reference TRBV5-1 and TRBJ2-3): KAGVTQTPRYLIKTRGQQVTLSCSPISGHRSVSWYQQTPGQGLQFLFEYFSETQRNKGNFPGRFSGRQFSNSRSEMNVSTLELGDSALYLCASSASSGKSTDTQYFGPGTRLTVL.

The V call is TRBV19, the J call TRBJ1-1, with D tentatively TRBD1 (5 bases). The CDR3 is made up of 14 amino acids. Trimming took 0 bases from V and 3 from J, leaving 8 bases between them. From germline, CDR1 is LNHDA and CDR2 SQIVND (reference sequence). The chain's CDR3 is CASSIEWGDTEAFF. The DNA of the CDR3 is TGTGCCAGTAGTATAGAGTGGGGGGACACTGAAGCTTTCTTT. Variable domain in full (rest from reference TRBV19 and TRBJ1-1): DGGITQSPKYLFRKEGQNVTLSCEQNLNHDAMYWYRQDPGQGLRLIYYSQIVNDFQKGDIAEGYSVSREKKESFPLTVTSAQKNPTAFYLCASSIEWGDTEAFFGQGTRLTVV.

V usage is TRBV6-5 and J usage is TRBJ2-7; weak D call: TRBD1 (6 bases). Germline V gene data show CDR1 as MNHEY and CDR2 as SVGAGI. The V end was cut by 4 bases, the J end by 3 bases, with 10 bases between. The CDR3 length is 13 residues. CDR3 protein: CASSSGHNYEQYF. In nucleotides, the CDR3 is TGTGCCAGCAGTTCGGGACATAACTACGAGCAGTACTTC.

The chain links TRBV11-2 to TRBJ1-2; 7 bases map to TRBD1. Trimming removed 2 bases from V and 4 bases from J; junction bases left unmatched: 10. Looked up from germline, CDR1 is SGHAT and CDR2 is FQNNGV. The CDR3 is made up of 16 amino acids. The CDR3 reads CASSLQDRVPSYGYTF. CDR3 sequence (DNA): TGTGCCAGCAGCTTACAAGACAGGGTCCCCAGCTATGGCTACACCTTC.